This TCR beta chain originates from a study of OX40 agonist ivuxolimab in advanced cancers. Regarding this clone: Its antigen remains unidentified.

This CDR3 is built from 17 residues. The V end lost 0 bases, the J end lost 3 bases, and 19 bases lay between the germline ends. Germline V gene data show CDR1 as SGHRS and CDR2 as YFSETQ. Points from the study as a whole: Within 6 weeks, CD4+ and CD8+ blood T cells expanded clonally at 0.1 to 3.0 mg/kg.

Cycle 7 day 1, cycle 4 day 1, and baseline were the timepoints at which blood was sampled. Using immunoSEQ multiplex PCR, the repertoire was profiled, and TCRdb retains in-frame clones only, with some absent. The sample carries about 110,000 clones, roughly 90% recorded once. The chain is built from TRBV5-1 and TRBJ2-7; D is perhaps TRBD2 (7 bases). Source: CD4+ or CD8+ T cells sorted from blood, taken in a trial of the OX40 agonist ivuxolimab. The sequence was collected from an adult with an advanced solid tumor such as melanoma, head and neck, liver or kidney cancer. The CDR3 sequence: CASSLVWGGGVGYEQYF. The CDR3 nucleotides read TGCGCCAGCAGCTTGGTTTGGGGGGGCGGAGTCGGCTACGAGCAGTACTTC.